The 7 T cell receptor beta chains presented below share a single source sample, sequenced in a study of shared clonotypes between healthy human individuals. This table comes from immunoSEQ multiplex PCR, and its TCRdb copy is limited to in-frame clones, with some not included. The sample includes hundreds of thousands of clones, 74% of them seen just once. Sequenced: memory CD4+ T cells sorted from blood. The sample's subset: CD45RA-negative fraction. Receptor source: a woman aged 25 to 39 in good health.

The chain is built from TRBV10-1 and TRBJ2-7; 11 bases are shared with TRBD2. Trimming cost V 2 bases and J 9 bases; bases outside gene matches: 9. Germline lookup yields CDR1 WNHNN and CDR2 SYGVQD (reference sequence). This CDR3 has 15 residues. The CDR3 here is CASSETSGSLWRQYF. The CDR3 DNA reads as TGCGCCAGCAGTGAGACTAGCGGGAGTCTATGGCGGCAGTACTTC.

The CDR3 region has the DNA TGTGCCAGCAGTTTATTTAGCGGGACGTTCTCCGAGCAGTACTTC. This gives the protein CASSLFSGTFSEQYF. This chain links TRBV27 with TRBJ2-7, with TRBD2 matching over 8 bases. The germline V gene encodes CDR1 MNHEY and CDR2 SMNVEV (reference sequence). This CDR3 has 15 residues. V gave up 1 base and J gave up 6 bases; unmatched junction bases: 8.

This clone showed up just once. The genes are TRBV6-1 and TRBJ2-7, with 8 nucleotides matching TRBD1. The CDR3 loop spans 16 amino acids. Trimming removed 1 base from V and 6 bases from J; junction bases left unmatched: 11. Germline CDR1 reads MNHNS; CDR2 reads SASEGT. The CDR3, as DNA: TGTGCCAGCAGTGAAGATAAAGGGACAGGCTCGTCCGAGCAGTACTTC. This encodes CASSEDKGTGSSEQYF.

The chain links TRBV15 to TRBJ2-3, with D maybe TRBD2 (5 bases). This CDR3 region has 12 residues. The germline V and J ends were trimmed by 6 bases and 4 bases, with 8 bases remaining between them. CDR1 LNHNV and CDR2 YYDKDF come from the germline V gene (reference sequence). CDR3 region: CATSVASDTQYF. As DNA, the CDR3 is TGTGCCACCAGTGTAGCGTCAGATACGCAGTATTTT.

This chain joins TRBV28 and TRBJ1-1; 7 bases map to TRBD1. Germline V lookup: CDR1 MDHEN, CDR2 SYDVKM. The junction had 6 bases not matched to a gene; V was cut back by 5 bases and J by 0 bases. The CDR3 extends over 15 amino acids. The DNA of the CDR3 is TGTGCCAGCAGTGAGGGACAGCTGATGAACACTGAAGCTTTCTTT. Protein product: CASSEGQLMNTEAFF.

This rearrangement joins TRBV5-5 to TRBJ2-4, with D possibly TRBD1 on 5 matching bases. Germline CDR1 reads SGHKS; CDR2 reads YYEKEE (reference sequence). V lost 1 base to trimming and J lost 4 bases, with 9 bases between them. There are 14 residues in the CDR3. CDR3 DNA sequence: TGTGCCAGCAGCTTGACCTCAGGGAAAAACATTCAGTACTTC. Amino acid sequence: CASSLTSGKNIQYF.

With regard to this clone: The sample carries other DNA sequences with the same CDR3. The rearrangement joins TRBV19 to TRBJ2-5; the D gene could be TRBD1 or TRBD2 (5 bases each). CDR1 LNHDA and CDR2 SQIVND come from the germline V gene (reference sequence). The CDR3 length is 13 residues. V was clipped by 6 bases and J by 2 bases, with 10 bases between them. The CDR3 sequence is CASRPGQQETQYF. The CDR3 DNA reads as TGTGCCAGTAGACCGGGGCAGCAAGAGACCCAGTACTTC.